This T cell receptor beta chain emerged from a study of CD8+CD57+ T cells in acquired aplastic anemia. Findings and caveats of the study: Patients and controls shared 25 to 30 CD8+ CDR3 sequences, which appeared highly expressed in patients and within their immunodominant clones. Any difference that existed in CD8+ Simpson's diversity between patients and controls was not significant.

TCR beta VDJ combinations and CDR3 sequences were profiled from genomic DNA. TCRdb processed the reads anew with MiXCR; each CDR3 protein has one entry. The top ten hold 20% of the sample, which has about 200,000 distinct CDR3 sequences, over 40% seen once. A note on this clonotype: Its antigen is still unknown.

Looked up from germline, CDR1 is DFQATT and CDR2 is SNEGSKA (reference sequence). The CDR3 sequence is 12 residues long. Trimming shortened V by 0 bases and J by 9 bases, and 6 bases separated the two germline ends. Those patients picked for sequencing had displayed CD8+CD57+ cell expansion on flow cytometry. Every patient had severe acquired aplastic anemia. Patient blood was sampled before any therapy had been received. The specimen sequenced was sorted CD4+, CD8+, or CD8+CD57+ T cells (not recorded which) from PBMCs. J is TRBJ2-6 and V is TRBV20-1; no firm D call. The TCR sequence derives from a human donor with aplastic anemia. The CDR3 sequence: CSARDRDNVLTF. In nucleotides, the CDR3 is TGCAGTGCTAGAGATAGGGACAACGTCCTGACTTTC.